The 25 T cell receptor beta chains below were found in one sample sequenced in a study of shared clonotypes between healthy human individuals. Profiled with immunoSEQ multiplex PCR; TCRdb holds only in-frame clones, not every one. Counted here are a few hundred thousand clones, nearly 97% occurring once; the ten biggest clones make up 0.09% to 0.13%. Terminally differentiated effector memory CD45RA+ cells were excluded from the naive CD8 cells, which were CD45RO-negative and positively selected for CCR7. Material for sequencing was naive CD8+ T cells sorted from blood. These TCRs come from a woman aged 25 to 45 in good health.

V is TRBV6-5 and J is TRBJ2-2, with D possibly called TRBD1 or TRBD2 (5 bases each). The CDR3 is 16 residues long. Trimming removed 0 bases from V and 4 bases from J, with 12 bases in between. The germline V gene has CDR1 MNHEY and CDR2 SVGAGI. The CDR3 DNA is TGTGCCAGCAGTTACTCTTGGGGGAGTGGCACCGGGGAGCTGTTTTTT. The encoded protein is CASSYSWGSGTGELFF.

This chain uses TRBV7-9 with TRBJ2-7; the D is unclear. V dropped 2 bases and J dropped 7 bases, with 9 bases sitting between them. The V gene's germline CDR1 is SEHNR and CDR2 FQNEAQ (reference sequence). The CDR3 contains 12 residues. The DNA for the CDR3 is TGTGCCAGCAGCTTAAGTTGGGCAGAGCAGTACTTC. Residues: CASSLSWAEQYF. The entire variable domain, with the rest obtained from reference TRBV7-9 and TRBJ2-7, is as follows: DTGVSQNPRHKITKRGQNVTFRCDPISEHNRLYWYRQTLGQGPEFLTYFQNEAQLEKSRLLSDRFSAERPKGSFSTLEIQRTEQGDSAMYLCASSLSWAEQYFGPGTRLTVT.

This CDR3 is CASSLEVLNTEAFF. The DNA of the CDR3 is TGTGCCAGCAGCTTGGAGGTATTGAACACTGAAGCTTTCTTT. The rearrangement links TRBV5-6 to TRBJ1-1, with D uncertain. V was shortened by 0 bases and J by 0 bases, with 6 bases between the two germline ends. The CDR3 sequence is 14 residues long. Germline assignment: CDR1 SGHDT and CDR2 YYEEEE.

The V gene is TRBV7-9, the J gene TRBJ2-1; 11 bases map to TRBD2. The CDR3 covers 16 residues. V lost 6 bases, J lost 2 bases, and 6 bases stayed unmatched. Germline-derived CDR1 and CDR2 are SEHNR and FQNEAQ (reference sequence). CDR3 region: CASSYNSGRAYNEQFF. The CDR3 DNA reads TGTGCCAGCAGTTATAATAGCGGGAGGGCCTACAATGAGCAGTTCTTC.

The J gene is TRBJ2-7, the V gene TRBV30; either TRBD1 or TRBD2 may fit D (5 bases each). Germline V gives CDR1 GTSNPN, CDR2 SVGIG (reference sequence). V lost 1 base, J lost 3 bases, and 10 bases lay in between. The CDR3 is 13 residues long. The CDR3 loop is CAWSGGMGYEQYF. Here the CDR3 DNA reads TGTGCCTGGAGTGGGGGGATGGGCTACGAGCAGTACTTC.

This clone has only one observation. V gene TRBV18 combines with J gene TRBJ2-7, with D perhaps matching TRBD1 (6 bases). Germline V CDR1 and CDR2: KGHSH, LQKENI. Trimming left V 0 bases short and J 6 bases short, with 12 bases between. This CDR3 is 14 amino acids long. The CDR3 region is CASSPPGGGGEQYF. CDR3 bases: TGTGCCAGCTCACCACCAGGGGGTGGCGGCGAGCAGTACTTC. The variable domain in full, completed from reference TRBV18 and TRBJ2-7, reads NAGVMQNPRHLVRRRGQEARLRCSPMKGHSHVYWYRQLPEEGLKFMVYLQKENIIDESGMPKERFSAEFPKEGPSILRIQQVVRGDSAAYFCASSPPGGGGEQYFGPGTRLTVT.

V and J are TRBV10-2 and TRBJ2-5; 8 positions match TRBD1. After removal of 6 bases from V and 5 bases from J, the junction contained 8 bases not matched to a gene. Germline assignment: CDR1 WSHSY and CDR2 SAAADI. The CDR3 runs 14 residues. The CDR3 DNA reads TGCGCCAGCAGCGGACAGGGTACGTTTGAGACCCAGTACTTC. The encoded protein is CASSGQGTFETQYF.

This chain links TRBV11-2 with TRBJ2-1; no firm D call. CDR3 length equals 14 residues. The V end lost 1 base, the J end lost 2 bases, and 6 bases lay between the germline ends. Germline-derived CDR1 and CDR2 are SGHAT and FQNNGV. CDR3 in amino acids: CASSLVGTYNEQFF. In nucleotides, the CDR3 is TGTGCCAGCAGCTTAGTGGGGACCTACAATGAGCAGTTCTTC.

The rearrangement links TRBV27 to TRBJ2-3; 7 positions match TRBD2. This CDR3 is 17 amino acids long. Germline-derived CDR1 and CDR2 are MNHEY and SMNVEV (reference sequence). The ends lost 5 bases at V and 5 bases at J; junction bases unmatched: 16. CDR3 in amino acids: CASSQDPTREGLDTQYF. In nucleotides, the CDR3 is TGTGCCAGCAGTCAAGACCCCACGAGGGAGGGCCTAGATACGCAGTATTTT.

The sample holds one count of this clone. The gene calls are TRBV19 and TRBJ2-5; D perhaps matches TRBD1 (5 bases). The J call may be incorrect, as the DNA end agrees better with TRBJ2-7. Germline loops: CDR1 LNHDA, CDR2 SQIVND (reference sequence). The CDR3 extends over 13 amino acids. CDR3 nucleotide sequence: TGTGCCAGTAGCTATCATACAGGTTACGAGCAGTACTTC. It codes for CASSYHTGYEQYF.

The V call is TRBV7-9, the J call TRBJ1-1; TRBD1 agrees at 7 bases. Germline V gene sequence: CDR1 SEHNR, CDR2 FQNEAQ (reference sequence). J gave up 1 base and V 5 bases, and 10 bases lay outside the gene matches. The CDR3 contains 16 residues. The CDR3: CASSPPMAGGNTEAFF. The CDR3 bases are TGTGCCAGCAGCCCCCCGATGGCAGGGGGGAACACTGAAGCTTTCTTT.

V gene TRBV9 combines with J gene TRBJ2-6; D is ambiguous. Germline V CDR1 and CDR2: SGDLS, YYNGEE. V was cut by 6 bases and J by 0 bases, with 4 bases left in between. The CDR3 covers 13 residues. The CDR3 protein is CASKDSGANVLTF. The CDR3 coding sequence is TGTGCCAGCAAGGACTCTGGGGCCAACGTCCTGACTTTC.

V gene TRBV28 combines with J gene TRBJ2-5; D might be TRBD2 (6 bases). TRBJ2-7 matches the DNA end more closely, so the J call is doubtful. CDR3 length: 14 residues. The germline V gene encodes CDR1 MDHEN and CDR2 SYDVKM. The CDR3 is CASSQGRGNYEQYF. In DNA, the CDR3 is TGTGCCAGCAGCCAAGGTCGGGGGAACTACGAGCAGTACTTC.

The genes are TRBV2 and TRBJ2-5, with D uncertain. Germline lookup yields CDR1 SNHLY and CDR2 FYNNEI. The V gene lost 2 bases and the J gene lost 5 bases, with 9 bases spanning the gap. CDR3 length: 13 residues. CDR3 coding DNA: TGTGCCAGCAGTGAAATGGGGTGGGAGACCCAGTACTTC. Translated: CASSEMGWETQYF.

This clone was found once. The chain has TRBV7-9 and TRBJ2-1; TRBD1 aligns across 9 bases. This CDR3 has 15 amino acids. In germline, CDR1 is SEHNR, CDR2 FQNEAQ (reference sequence). J was trimmed by 3 bases and V by 5 bases; bases with no gene match: 5. CDR3 region: CASSTGQGIYNEQFF. CDR3 nucleotide sequence: TGTGCCAGCAGCACCGGACAGGGGATCTACAATGAGCAGTTCTTC. Full variable domain (missing parts from reference TRBV7-9 and TRBJ2-1): DTGVSQNPRHKITKRGQNVTFRCDPISEHNRLYWYRQTLGQGPEFLTYFQNEAQLEKSRLLSDRFSAERPKGSFSTLEIQRTEQGDSAMYLCASSTGQGIYNEQFFGPGTRLTVL.

The chain is built from TRBV5-4 and TRBJ2-7, with 10 bases fitting TRBD1. The trim removed 3 bases at V and 5 bases at J, leaving 5 bases unmatched. Germline CDR1 reads SGHNT; CDR2 reads YYREEE (reference sequence). The CDR3 covers 14 residues. CDR3 amino acids: CASSSGQGSHEQYF. CDR3 DNA sequence: TGTGCCAGCAGCTCGGGACAGGGGAGCCACGAGCAGTACTTC. Together with reference TRBV5-4 and TRBJ2-7, the CDR3 gives the full variable domain: ETGVTQSPTHLIKTRGQQVTLRCSSQSGHNTVSWYQQALGQGPQFIFQYYREEENGRGNFPPRFSGLQFPNYSSELNVNALELDDSALYLCASSSGQGSHEQYFGPGTRLTVT.

This rearrangement joins TRBV11-3 to TRBJ2-7; 7 bases are shared with TRBD1. V was pared by 5 bases and J by 3 bases, with 19 bases of the junction left unmatched. The CDR3 totals 18 residues. Germline CDR1 and CDR2: SGHNT and YENEEA. CDR3 sequence: CASSPHRPRGIYHYEQYF. The DNA of the CDR3 is TGTGCCAGCAGCCCCCACCGCCCCAGGGGGATCTACCACTACGAGCAGTACTTC.

The J gene is TRBJ1-1, the V gene TRBV5-6; D ambiguous. Trimming cost V 2 bases and J 1 base, with 6 bases left between them. This CDR3 has 13 residues. Germline CDR1 and CDR2: SGHDT and YYEEEE. The CDR3 spells CASSLRPNTEAFF. The CDR3 nucleotides are TGTGCCAGCAGCTTAAGACCGAACACTGAAGCTTTCTTT.

Regarding this clone: Other DNA sequences from this sample encode an identical CDR3 as well. The chain employs TRBV13 and TRBJ1-1, with 7 positions matching TRBD1. Germline V gene lookup returns CDR1 PRHDT and CDR2 FYEKMQ (reference sequence). This CDR3 spans 13 amino acids. Trimming cost V 5 bases and J 4 bases; bases outside gene matches: 4. The CDR3 DNA is TGTGCCAGCAGCCCCGCAGGGGGCACTGAAGCTTTCTTT. Translated, it gives CASSPAGGTEAFF.

Note on this clone: Other DNA sequences from this sample encode an identical CDR3 as well. The rearrangement links TRBV27 to TRBJ2-7; 11 positions agree with TRBD1. Germline CDR1 reads MNHEY; CDR2 reads SMNVEV (reference sequence). CDR3 size: 14 residues. Trimming cost V 5 bases and J 4 bases; bases outside gene matches: 4. For the CDR3, the DNA is TGTGCCAGCAGTACCGGGACAGGGGGGTACGAGCAGTACTTC. It codes for CASSTGTGGYEQYF.

V usage is TRBV7-9 and J usage is TRBJ2-5; unclear D gene. Germline CDR1 and CDR2: SEHNR and FQNEAQ (reference sequence). The V end was cut by 5 bases, the J end by 5 bases, with 21 bases between. The CDR3 spans 16 residues. CDR3 sequence: CASSLDLLGFGETQYF. CDR3 DNA sequence: TGTGCCAGCAGCCTAGATCTACTGGGATTTGGGGAGACCCAGTACTTC.

This chain joins TRBV4-1 and TRBJ2-7; tentative D call: TRBD2 (6 bases). Trimming left V 0 bases short and J 2 bases short, with 8 bases between. Germline values: CDR1 MGHRA, CDR2 YSYEKL. This CDR3 region has 14 residues. The CDR3 bases are TGCGCCAGCAGCCAAGATAGCGGAACCTACGAGCAGTACTTC. Encoded protein: CASSQDSGTYEQYF.

In its sample, this clone was seen once. V gene TRBV7-6 combines with J gene TRBJ2-7; the D is unclear. The CDR3 consists of 15 residues. Germline V gene lookup returns CDR1 SGHVS and CDR2 FNYEAQ. Trimming took off 1 base at V and 5 bases at J, with 15 bases between the two ends. The CDR3 nucleotides read TGTGCCAGCAGCTTAGAGGGTTTACTCTGGGACGAGCAGTACTTC. It is translated as CASSLEGLLWDEQYF.

This clone was seen just once. This chain links TRBV5-8 with TRBJ2-7, with a weak D call TRBD2 (6 bases). The V gene lost 4 bases and the J gene lost 0 bases, with 14 bases spanning the gap. The CDR3 loop spans 15 amino acids. Germline V gives CDR1 SGHTS, CDR2 YDEGEE. The DNA for the CDR3 is TGTGCCAGCAGCAGCTGGGACTGGAGCTCCTACGAGCAGTACTTC. Translation: CASSSWDWSSYEQYF.

The V and J genes are TRBV5-4 and TRBJ1-1; D is unresolved. The length of the CDR3 is 14 residues. CDR1 is SGHNT, CDR2 YYREEE, per germline (reference sequence). Deletions cut 0 bases from V and 2 bases from J, with 8 bases between. The CDR3 sequence is CASSLDYQNTEAFF. The CDR3 DNA sequence: TGTGCCAGCAGCTTGGACTACCAAAACACTGAAGCTTTCTTT.